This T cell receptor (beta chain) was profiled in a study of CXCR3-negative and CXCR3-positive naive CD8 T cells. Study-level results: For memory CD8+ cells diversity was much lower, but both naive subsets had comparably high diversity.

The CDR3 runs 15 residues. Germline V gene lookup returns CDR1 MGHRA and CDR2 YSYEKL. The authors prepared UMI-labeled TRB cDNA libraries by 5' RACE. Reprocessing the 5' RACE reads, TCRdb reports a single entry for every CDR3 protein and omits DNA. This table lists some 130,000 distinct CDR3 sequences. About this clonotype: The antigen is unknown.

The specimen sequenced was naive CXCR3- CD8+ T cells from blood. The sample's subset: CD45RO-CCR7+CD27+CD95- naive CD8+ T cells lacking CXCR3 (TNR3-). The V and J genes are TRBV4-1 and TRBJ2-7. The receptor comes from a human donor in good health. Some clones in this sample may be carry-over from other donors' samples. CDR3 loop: CASSQVKGESYEQYF.